This T cell receptor (beta chain) was found in a study of blood T cell repertoires in COVID-19. V gave up 3 bases and J gave up 4 bases, with 15 bases separating them. CDR3 size: 15 residues. The germline gives CDR1 MGHRA, CDR2 YSYEKL. How the authors handled the data: For nucleated cells, counts were estimated from reference gene primer amplification. Repertoires were generated with immunoSEQ multiplex PCR, while TCRdb's copy carries only in-frame clones and drops some. For V, J and clone size, that table is used; D and trimming come from the DNA. The sample includes about 240,000 clones, about 86% of them seen just once.

This sequence was found in a woman older than 75 with acute or convalescent COVID-19. This chain joins TRBV4-1 and TRBJ1-2; tentatively, D is TRBD1 (5 bases). Source material: peripheral blood. The CDR3 coding sequence is TGCGCCAGCAGCCAGAAGGGTGCAGGGCCCTATGGCTACACCTTC. Its translation: CASSQKGAGPYGYTF.